Listed below are T cell receptor beta chains from one sample, sequenced in a study of blood T cells in healthy people across ages. A single record per CDR3 protein comes from TCRdb applying MiXCR to the 5' RACE reads. There are about 680,000 distinct CDR3 sequences in the sample; around half occur only once, and around a third lies in the top ten. Sequencing was done on a sample of blood. Receptor source: a woman aged 60-75 years in good health. CDR3s include the opening cysteine and the closing phenylalanine or tryptophan. Fields, in order: V gene, J gene, D gene, clone size, CDR3 DNA, CDR3 protein. The D gene is left open where the match is weak. Rows give clone size only sometimes, using once, few, many, or a class for an expanded clone.

TRBV29-1	TRBJ1-1	.	.	TGCAGCGCCGAAGGGGTAGGGGGTGAAGCTTTCTTT	CSAEGVGGEAFF
TRBV18	TRBJ2-5	.	.	TGTGCCAGCCCACCCAGGAGTGGCCAAGAGACCCAGTACTTC	CASPPRSGQETQYF
TRBV12-3/TRBV12-4	TRBJ1-2	TRBD1	.	TGTGCCAGCAGTTTACGGTCCTCTGGCAGGGGGGGCTATGGCTACACCTTC	CASSLRSSGRGGYGYTF
TRBV6-2/TRBV6-3	TRBJ2-7	.	few	TGTGCCAGCAGTTACTCTTGGCTGGGGGGCTACGAGCAGTACTTC	CASSYSWLGGYEQYF
TRBV10-3	TRBJ2-1	.	.	TGTGCCATCAGTGAGTTTAGCTTGAGTGAGCAGTTCTTC	CAISEFSLSEQFF
TRBV20-1	TRBJ2-7	.	few	TGCAGTGCTAGAGATCGCGCCGTTAGCTCCTACGAGCAGTACTTC	CSARDRAVSSYEQYF
TRBV29-1	TRBJ2-1	.	.	TGCAGCGTTGACTCTCCCCAATATGAGCAGTTCTTC	CSVDSPQYEQFF
TRBV4-3	TRBJ2-1	.	.	TGCGCCAGCAGCCAAGATCAGGGCCCGATGAATGAGCAGTTCTTC	CASSQDQGPMNEQFF
TRBV3-1	TRBJ2-1	TRBD1	.	TGTGCCAGCAGCCAAGAAGCCGGGACAGGGGGAGGGTTCTTC	CASSQEAGTGGGFF
TRBV29-1	TRBJ2-7	.	.	TGCAGCGTTGAAGACTACGAGCAGTACTTC	CSVEDYEQYF
TRBV7-4	TRBJ2-7	.	.	TGTGCCAGCAACTTACGGGGCAGGATGGTTTTCAGTGAGCAGTACTTC	CASNLRGRMVFSEQYF
TRBV6-6	TRBJ2-1	TRBD2	.	TGTGCCAGCAGGGATAGCGGGAGAAACAATGAGCAGTTCTTC	CASRDSGRNNEQFF
TRBV6-2/TRBV6-3	TRBJ1-2	.	.	TGTGCCAGCAGGGAACCATCAAACTATGGCTACACCTTC	CASREPSNYGYTF
TRBV20-1	TRBJ2-1	.	once	TGCAGTGCTAGAGATGCAGATCCCTACAATGGGCAGTTCTTC	CSARDADPYNGQFF
TRBV5-1	TRBJ2-5	.	.	TGCGCCAGCAGTCGAGGGAGTCAGGGCAATGAGCAGTACTTC	CASSRGSQGNEQYF
TRBV5-1	TRBJ2-7	.	.	TGCGCCAGCAGCTTCCGGGACACAAACTACGAGCAGTACTTC	CASSFRDTNYEQYF
TRBV29-1	TRBJ2-3	.	.	TGCAGCGTTGACAGGACCCAAACAGATACGCAGTATTTT	CSVDRTQTDTQYF
TRBV5-1	TRBJ1-2	.	few	TGCGCCAGCAGCCGGGAGGGGAATATACAAGGCTACACCTTC	CASSREGNIQGYTF
TRBV3-1	TRBJ1-2	.	once	TGTGCCAGCAGCCAATCCCGGGGGAGAAACTATGGCTACACCTTC	CASSQSRGRNYGYTF
TRBV10-3	TRBJ2-7	.	.	TGTGCCATCAGTGGTAGCCTCCAGCAAAACAATGAGCAGTACTTC	CAISGSLQQNNEQYF
TRBV4-2	TRBJ2-2	TRBD2	.	TGTGCCAGCAGCCGCCGGACTAGCGGGAGTTTCGGGGAGCTGTTTTTT	CASSRRTSGSFGELFF
TRBV5-1	TRBJ2-7	.	.	TGCGCCAGCAGGCATGGGCGAGGGGCTCCTGGATACGAGCAGTACTTC	CASRHGRGAPGYEQYF
TRBV7-9	TRBJ2-1	.	few	TGTGCCAGCAGCAAAGAGGGGAATGAGCAGTTCTTC	CASSKEGNEQFF
TRBV7-6	TRBJ2-2	.	.	TGTGCCAGCAGCTTAGGAGGACTGAACACCGGGGAGCTGTTTTTT	CASSLGGLNTGELFF
TRBV6-6	TRBJ1-2	.	.	TGTGCCAGCAGTTACCGGGAGGGTTATGGCTACACCTTC	CASSYREGYGYTF
TRBV20-1	TRBJ2-7	TRBD2	once	TGCAGTGCCCCGGGACTAGCGGGAGGGCTAAGCTCCTACAATGAGCAGTACTTC	CSAPGLAGGLSSYNEQYF
TRBV7-2	TRBJ1-1	TRBD1	few	TGTGCCAGCAGCCCGGACAGGTCACTTGAAGCTTTCTTT	CASSPDRSLEAFF
TRBV12-3/TRBV12-4	TRBJ2-2	.	.	TGTGCCAGCAGTTCTCAGGGACAACCGAACACCGGGAAGCTGTTTTTT	CASSSQGQPNTGKLFF
TRBV21-1	TRBJ2-4	.	.	TGTGCCAGCAGCCCTCCCGACAGGAAGAACATTCAGTACTTC	CASSPPDRKNIQYF
TRBV29-1	TRBJ2-3	TRBD2	few	TGCAGCGTTAAGCAGCCGGGACTAGCGGGCATCACATCTAGCACAGATACGCAGTATTTT	CSVKQPGLAGITSSTDTQYF
TRBV7-2	TRBJ2-1	TRBD2	.	TGTGCCAGCAGCTTAGGCTCTAGCGGCTACAATGAGCAGTTCTTC	CASSLGSSGYNEQFF
TRBV28	TRBJ1-4	.	.	TGTGCCGCGACCGGGAGTCAGGATGAAAAACTGTTTTTT	CAATGSQDEKLFF
TRBV24-1	TRBJ2-1	.	few	TGTGCCACCAGTGATTCCTCCTCCAAGGAGCAGTTCTTC	CATSDSSSKEQFF
TRBV4-3	TRBJ2-1	TRBD2	few	TGCGCCAGCAGCCTTGGGACTAGCGGGAGGGACTCCTACAATGAGCAGTTCTTC	CASSLGTSGRDSYNEQFF
TRBV7-8	TRBJ1-6	.	.	TGTGCCAGCAGCCCTCGGGGAGGTAGCGGGTCACCCCTCCACTTT	CASSPRGGSGSPLHF
TRBV10-3	TRBJ2-1	TRBD2	few	TGTGCCATCCTAGCGGACTACTACAATGAGCAGTTCTTC	CAILADYYNEQFF
TRBV12-3/TRBV12-4	TRBJ1-2	.	.	TGTGCCAGCAGTTTTCCCGGGACAAGGGGAGCTGGCTACACCTTC	CASSFPGTRGAGYTF
TRBV29-1	TRBJ1-1	.	.	TGCAGCGTTGGAAAGACATTGGAAGGTGAAGCTTTCTTT	CSVGKTLEGEAFF
TRBV6-6	TRBJ2-2	.	once	TGTGCCAGCAGTTACTCGTCCACCTCGCTAGAAACCGGGGAGCTGTTTTTT	CASSYSSTSLETGELFF
TRBV29-1	TRBJ1-2	TRBD1	.	TGCAGCGTTGCGGAGACAGGGGGAAACCATGGCTACACCTTC	CSVAETGGNHGYTF
TRBV6-5	TRBJ2-1	TRBD2	.	TGTGCCAGCAGTTACGTGGGACTAGCGGGTTTCGAGCAGTTCTTC	CASSYVGLAGFEQFF
TRBV4-3	TRBJ2-3	TRBD2	.	TGCGCCAGCAGCCAATCGGGCGGGAGTAAGACAGATGCGCAGTATTTT	CASSQSGGSKTDAQYF
TRBV27	TRBJ2-7	.	.	TGTGCCAGCCGGAACAGGGTCGCCCACTACGAGCAGTACTTC	CASRNRVAHYEQYF
TRBV12-3/TRBV12-4	TRBJ2-3	TRBD2	.	TGTGCCAGCAGCCCATCAAGCGGGATGAGCACAGATATGCAATATTTT	CASSPSSGMSTDMQYF
TRBV7-2	TRBJ1-4	.	.	TGTGCCAGCAGCTTAGCGCGAAGGGAAAAACTGTTTTTT	CASSLARREKLFF
TRBV7-2	TRBJ2-1	TRBD2	few	TGTGCCAGCAGCCAAACCTTTAGCGGGTCCTACAATGAGCAGTTCTTC	CASSQTFSGSYNEQFF
TRBV19	TRBJ1-2	TRBD1	.	TGTGCCAGTAGTACCCGACAGGGGATGTACTATGGCTACACCTTC	CASSTRQGMYYGYTF
TRBV5-1	TRBJ2-1	TRBD2	.	TGCGCCAGCAGCTTGGGGTTAGCGGGACTTTACAATGAGCAGTTCTTC	CASSLGLAGLYNEQFF
TRBV15	TRBJ1-5	.	.	TGTGCCACCAGCAGAGCCCTCGGGCAGGGTCGTCAGCCCCAGCATTTT	CATSRALGQGRQPQHF
TRBV18	TRBJ2-1	.	.	TGTGCCAGCTCATCGGACCCTCACAATGAGCAGTTCTTC	CASSSDPHNEQFF